These T cell receptor beta chains were read from a single sample in a study of T cell repertoires in cytomegalovirus infection. MiXCR, applied by TCRdb to the reads, yields one record per CDR3 protein. The data hold around 260,000 distinct CDR3 sequences, with more than 20% observed a single time. Sequenced material: PBMCs. The receptor source for this set is a human donor in good health (CMV status not recorded). Some clones in this sample may be carry-over from other donors' samples. Each CDR3 is given with its conserved first and last residue. D genes are given only for firm matches. Where a row states a size, it is once, few, many or the class of an expanded clone; other rows omit it.

J	size	D	V	DNA	CDR3
TRBJ1-1	NA	NA	TRBV29-1	TGCAGCGTTGTAGGTTGGGGGGGCCATGAAGCTTTCTTT	CSVVGWGGHEAFF
TRBJ2-3	NA	NA	TRBV6-5	TGTGCCAGCAGTTACCGAACGGAGGTGATAGGGACAGATACGCAGTATTTT	CASSYRTEVIGTDTQYF
TRBJ2-1	NA	NA	TRBV5-1	TGCGCCAGCAGCCCGGTCGGGGGTCCGTTCTACAATGAGCAGTTCTTC	CASSPVGGPFYNEQFF
TRBJ2-1	NA	TRBD1	TRBV14	TGTGCCAGCAGCCAGGACAGGGGAAGGGCCAATGAGCAGTTCTTC	CASSQDRGRANEQFF
TRBJ2-3	NA	TRBD1	TRBV28	TGTGCCAGCAAGGGACAGGGGGTTACAGATACGCAGTATTTT	CASKGQGVTDTQYF
TRBJ2-2	few	TRBD2	TRBV25-1	TGTGCCAGCAGTGAATCTAGGGGACTAGCGATCACCGGGGAGCTGTTTTTT	CASSESRGLAITGELFF
TRBJ2-3	many	TRBD1	TRBV7-3	TGTGCCAGCAGCCCCCCGGACAGGGCTACAGATACGCAGTATTTT	CASSPPDRATDTQYF
TRBJ2-3	few	NA	TRBV7-2	TGTGCCAGCAGCTTAGGGGTCTCCCGCACAGATACGCAGTATTTT	CASSLGVSRTDTQYF
TRBJ2-7	NA	TRBD2	TRBV5-1	TGCGCCAGCAGCTCGGGACTAGCGGGAGGGCCTGTATCCTACGAGCAGTACTTC	CASSSGLAGGPVSYEQYF
TRBJ2-7	many	NA	TRBV12-3/TRBV12-4	TGTGCCAGCAGTATGACTATGTGGGCCGGGCCTTGGGACGAGCAGTACTTC	CASSMTMWAGPWDEQYF
TRBJ2-2	many	NA	TRBV6-2/TRBV6-3	TGTGCCAGCACGACAGGTTTGAGCACCGGGGAGCTGTTTTTT	CASTTGLSTGELFF
TRBJ2-7	NA	TRBD1	TRBV9	TGTGCCAGCAGCGTAGTAGGGACAGAAGTCTACGAGCAGTACTTC	CASSVVGTEVYEQYF
TRBJ2-1	NA	TRBD1	TRBV6-1	TGTGCCAGCAGTCGGGACAGGGGGGCCTACAATGAGCAGTTCTTC	CASSRDRGAYNEQFF
TRBJ2-1	NA	NA	TRBV24-1	TGTGCCACCAGTGGGCCGGGACTTCCTTCGGGCAATGAGCAGTTCTTC	CATSGPGLPSGNEQFF
TRBJ2-7	NA	TRBD1	TRBV12-3/TRBV12-4	TGTGCCAGCAGTTCCGGGACAGGGCAATACGAGCAGTACTTC	CASSSGTGQYEQYF
TRBJ1-3	many	NA	TRBV7-2	TGTGCCAGCAGCTTACGATTTTGGGGGCTCGGAAACACCATATATTTT	CASSLRFWGLGNTIYF
TRBJ2-7	many	NA	TRBV7-2	TGTGCCAGCAGCACACAGGGGGGGGACGAGCAGTACTTC	CASSTQGGDEQYF
TRBJ2-5	NA	TRBD2	TRBV7-2	TGTGCCAGCAGCGTAGCGGGAGTGCGGGAGACCCAGTACTTC	CASSVAGVRETQYF
TRBJ1-6	few	NA	TRBV9	TGTGCCAGCAGCGGAAGCCAGGGTCAGATTAATTCACCCCTCCACTTT	CASSGSQGQINSPLHF
TRBJ1-4	NA	NA	TRBV4-1	TGCGCCAGCAGCCATACCGGGACACTAAATGAAAAACTGTTTTTT	CASSHTGTLNEKLFF